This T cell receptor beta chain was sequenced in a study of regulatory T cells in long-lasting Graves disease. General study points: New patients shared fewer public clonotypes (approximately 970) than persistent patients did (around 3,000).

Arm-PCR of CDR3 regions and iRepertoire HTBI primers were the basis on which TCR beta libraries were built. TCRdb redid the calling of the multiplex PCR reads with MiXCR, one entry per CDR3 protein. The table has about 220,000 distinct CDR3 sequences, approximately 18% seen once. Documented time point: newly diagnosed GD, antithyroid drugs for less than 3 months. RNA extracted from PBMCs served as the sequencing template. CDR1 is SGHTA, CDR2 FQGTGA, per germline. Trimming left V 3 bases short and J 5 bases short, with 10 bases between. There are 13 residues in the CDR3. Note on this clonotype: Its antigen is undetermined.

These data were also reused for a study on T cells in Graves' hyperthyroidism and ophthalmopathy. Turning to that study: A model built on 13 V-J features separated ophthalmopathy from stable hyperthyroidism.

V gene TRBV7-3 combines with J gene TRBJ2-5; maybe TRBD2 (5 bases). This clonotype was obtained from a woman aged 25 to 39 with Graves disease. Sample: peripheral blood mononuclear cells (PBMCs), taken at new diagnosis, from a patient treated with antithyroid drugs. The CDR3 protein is CASSLEVGETQYF. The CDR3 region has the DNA TGTGCCAGCAGCTTGGAGGTCGGGGAGACCCAGTACTTC.